The present T cell receptor beta chain was sequenced within a study of CD4 T cells in relation to SARS-CoV-2 and coronaviruses. Unexposed donor CD4+ T cells date from about 2011-2018, before the COVID-19 pandemic. CD4+ T cells were isolated from the cells after about nine days of culture. CDR1 and CDR2 from the germline V gene are MNHEY and SVGAGI. Trimming removed 2 bases from V and 7 bases from J, with 17 bases in between. The CDR3 runs 15 residues. A word on this clone: Its antigen is still unknown.

Some clones are missing from TCRdb's copy, which holds only in-frame ones; the method was immunoSEQ multiplex PCR. The sample contains around 28,000 clones, 74% of which appear only once. This clonotype originated in a human donor in good health. Sequenced sample: CD4+ T cells from PBMCs, cultured in vitro. The chain links TRBV6-5 to TRBJ1-1; the D gene is possibly TRBD1 (6 bases). The CDR3 DNA follows: TGTGCCAGCAGTTACCTAGGCAGGGGTTCGGGTGAAGCTTTCTTT. This sequence encodes CASSYLGRGSGEAFF.